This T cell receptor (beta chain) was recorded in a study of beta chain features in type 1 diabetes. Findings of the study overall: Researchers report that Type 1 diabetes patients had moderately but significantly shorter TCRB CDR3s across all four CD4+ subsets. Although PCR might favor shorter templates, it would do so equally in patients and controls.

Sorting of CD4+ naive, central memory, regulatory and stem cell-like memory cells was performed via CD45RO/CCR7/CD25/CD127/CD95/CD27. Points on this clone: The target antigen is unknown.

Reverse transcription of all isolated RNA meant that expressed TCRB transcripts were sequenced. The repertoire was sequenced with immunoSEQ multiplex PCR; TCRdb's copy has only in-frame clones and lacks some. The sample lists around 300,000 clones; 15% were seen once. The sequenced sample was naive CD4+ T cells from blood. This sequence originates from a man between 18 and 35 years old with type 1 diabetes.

CDR3 residues: CASSSKRGGGGEKLFF. For the CDR3, the DNA is TGTGCCAGCAGTTCGAAAAGAGGGGGCGGTGGAGAAAAACTGTTTTTT. The V call is TRBV5-6, the J call TRBJ1-4; 7 bases line up with TRBD1. Per the germline V gene, CDR1 is SGHDT and CDR2 is YYEEEE. This CDR3 spans 16 amino acids. Germline trimming cut 5 bases from V and 8 bases from J; bases unmatched to any gene: 15.